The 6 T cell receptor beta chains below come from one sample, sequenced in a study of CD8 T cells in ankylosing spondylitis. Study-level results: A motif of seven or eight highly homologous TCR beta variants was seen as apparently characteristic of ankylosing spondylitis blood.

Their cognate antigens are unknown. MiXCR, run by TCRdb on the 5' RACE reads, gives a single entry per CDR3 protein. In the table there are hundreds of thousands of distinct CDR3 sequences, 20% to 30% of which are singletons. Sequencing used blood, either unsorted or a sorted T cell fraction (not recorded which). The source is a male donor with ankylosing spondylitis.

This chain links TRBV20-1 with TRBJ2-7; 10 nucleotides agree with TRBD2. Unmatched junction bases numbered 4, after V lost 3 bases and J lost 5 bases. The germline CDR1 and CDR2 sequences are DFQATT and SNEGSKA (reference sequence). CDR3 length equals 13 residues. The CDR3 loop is CSASLAGGNEQYF. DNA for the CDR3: TGCAGTGCTAGTTTAGCGGGAGGCAACGAGCAGTACTTC.

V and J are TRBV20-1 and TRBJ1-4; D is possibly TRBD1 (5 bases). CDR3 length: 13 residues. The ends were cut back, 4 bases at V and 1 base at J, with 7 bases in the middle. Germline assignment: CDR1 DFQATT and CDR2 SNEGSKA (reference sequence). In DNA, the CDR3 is TGCAGTGCTACAGGGAGAACTAATGAAAAACTGTTTTTT. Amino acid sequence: CSATGRTNEKLFF.

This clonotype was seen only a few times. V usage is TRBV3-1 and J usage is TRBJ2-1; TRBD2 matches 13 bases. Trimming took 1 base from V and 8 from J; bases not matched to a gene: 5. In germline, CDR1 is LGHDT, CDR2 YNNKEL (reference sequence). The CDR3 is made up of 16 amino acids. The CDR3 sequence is CASSQGTSGRIYEQFF. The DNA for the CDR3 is TGTGCCAGCAGCCAAGGGACTAGCGGGAGAATCTATGAGCAGTTCTTC.

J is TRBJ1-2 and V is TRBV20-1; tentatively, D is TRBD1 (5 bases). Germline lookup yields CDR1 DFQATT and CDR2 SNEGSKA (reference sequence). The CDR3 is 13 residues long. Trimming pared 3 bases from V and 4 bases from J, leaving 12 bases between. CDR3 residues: CSASLRAPYGYTF. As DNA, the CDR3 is TGCAGTGCTAGCCTCAGGGCCCCCTATGGCTACACCTTC.

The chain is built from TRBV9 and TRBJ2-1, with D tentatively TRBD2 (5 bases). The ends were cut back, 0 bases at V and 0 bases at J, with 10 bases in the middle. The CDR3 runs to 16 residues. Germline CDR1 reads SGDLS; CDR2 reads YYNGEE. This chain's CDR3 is CASSVVVGSSYNEQFF. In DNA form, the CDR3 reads TGTGCCAGCAGCGTAGTCGTGGGGAGCTCCTACAATGAGCAGTTCTTC.

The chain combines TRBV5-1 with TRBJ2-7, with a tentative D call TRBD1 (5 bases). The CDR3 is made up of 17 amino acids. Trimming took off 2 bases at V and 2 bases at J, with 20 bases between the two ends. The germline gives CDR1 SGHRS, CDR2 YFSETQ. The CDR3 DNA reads TGCGCCAGCAGCTTAGGGGCAGGGAAGATCCCTCCCTACGAGCAGTACTTC. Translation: CASSLGAGKIPPYEQYF.